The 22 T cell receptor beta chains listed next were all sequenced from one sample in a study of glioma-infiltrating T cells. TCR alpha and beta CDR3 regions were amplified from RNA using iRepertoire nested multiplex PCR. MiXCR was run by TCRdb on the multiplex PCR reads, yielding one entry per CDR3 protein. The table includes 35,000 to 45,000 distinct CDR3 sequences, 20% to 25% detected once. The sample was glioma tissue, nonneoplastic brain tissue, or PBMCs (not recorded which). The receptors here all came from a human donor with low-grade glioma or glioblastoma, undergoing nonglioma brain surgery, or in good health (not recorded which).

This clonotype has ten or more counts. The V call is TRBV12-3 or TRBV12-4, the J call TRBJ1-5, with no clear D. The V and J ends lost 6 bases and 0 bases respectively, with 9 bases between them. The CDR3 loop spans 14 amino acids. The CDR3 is CASSRTDSNQPQHF. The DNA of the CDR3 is TGTGCCAGCAGCCGTACAGATAGCAATCAGCCCCAGCATTTT.

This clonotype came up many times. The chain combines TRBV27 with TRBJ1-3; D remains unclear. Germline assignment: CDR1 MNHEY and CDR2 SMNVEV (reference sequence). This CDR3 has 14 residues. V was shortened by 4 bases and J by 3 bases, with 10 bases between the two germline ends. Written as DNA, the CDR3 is TGTGCCAGCAGTTCTAGGGTTATTGGAAACACCATATATTTT. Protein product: CASSSRVIGNTIYF.

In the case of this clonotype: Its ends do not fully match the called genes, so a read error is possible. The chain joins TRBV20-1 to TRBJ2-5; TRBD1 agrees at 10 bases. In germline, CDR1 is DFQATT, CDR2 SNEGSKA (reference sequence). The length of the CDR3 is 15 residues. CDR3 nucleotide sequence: TGCAGCGCTATCTCCGTGGGGACAGGGGAAAAGACCCAGTACTTC. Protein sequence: CSAISVGTGEKTQYF.

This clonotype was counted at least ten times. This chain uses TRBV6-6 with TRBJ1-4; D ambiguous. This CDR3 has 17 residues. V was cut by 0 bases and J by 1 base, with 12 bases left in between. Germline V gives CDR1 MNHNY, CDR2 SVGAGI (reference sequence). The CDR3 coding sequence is TGTGCCAGCAGTTACTCCCTAGCGAGGGTAACTAATGAAAAACTGTTTTTT. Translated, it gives CASSYSLARVTNEKLFF.

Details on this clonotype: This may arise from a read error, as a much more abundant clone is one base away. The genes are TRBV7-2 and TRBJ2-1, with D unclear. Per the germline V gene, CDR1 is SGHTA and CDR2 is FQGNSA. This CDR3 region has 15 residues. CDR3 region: CASSLSGYSYNGQFF. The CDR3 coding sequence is TGTGCCAGCAGCTTATCGGGTTACTCCTACAATGGGCAGTTCTTC.

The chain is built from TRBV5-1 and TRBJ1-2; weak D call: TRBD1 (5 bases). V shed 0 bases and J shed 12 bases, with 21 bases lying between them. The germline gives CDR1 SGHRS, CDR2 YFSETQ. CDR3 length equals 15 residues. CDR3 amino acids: CASSLESGRTTHHTF. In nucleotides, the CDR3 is TGCGCCAGCAGCTTGGAATCGGGACGGACGACTCACCACACCTTC.

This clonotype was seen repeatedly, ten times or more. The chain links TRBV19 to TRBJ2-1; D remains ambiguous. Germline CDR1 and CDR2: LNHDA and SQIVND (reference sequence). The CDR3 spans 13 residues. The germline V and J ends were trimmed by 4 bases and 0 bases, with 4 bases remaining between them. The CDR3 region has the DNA TGTGCCAGTAGTAGGAGCTCCTACAATGAGCAGTTCTTC. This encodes CASSRSSYNEQFF. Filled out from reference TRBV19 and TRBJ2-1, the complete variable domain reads DGGITQSPKYLFRKEGQNVTLSCEQNLNHDAMYWYRQDPGQGLRLIYYSQIVNDFQKGDIAEGYSVSREKKESFPLTVTSAQKNPTAFYLCASSRSSYNEQFFGPGTRLTVL.

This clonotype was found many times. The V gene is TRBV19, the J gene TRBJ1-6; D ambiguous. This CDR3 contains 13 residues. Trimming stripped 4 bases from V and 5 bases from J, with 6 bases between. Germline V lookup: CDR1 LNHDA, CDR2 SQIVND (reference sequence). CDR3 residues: CASSSRNNSPLHF. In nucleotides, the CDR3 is TGTGCCAGTAGTAGTCGGAATAATTCACCCCTCCACTTT.

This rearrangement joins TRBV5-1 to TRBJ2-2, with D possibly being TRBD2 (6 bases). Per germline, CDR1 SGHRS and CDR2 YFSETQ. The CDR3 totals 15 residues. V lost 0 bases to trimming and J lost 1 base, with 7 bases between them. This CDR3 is CASSLGSGNTGELFF. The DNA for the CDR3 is TGCGCCAGCAGCTTGGGTAGCGGGAACACCGGGGAGCTGTTTTTT.

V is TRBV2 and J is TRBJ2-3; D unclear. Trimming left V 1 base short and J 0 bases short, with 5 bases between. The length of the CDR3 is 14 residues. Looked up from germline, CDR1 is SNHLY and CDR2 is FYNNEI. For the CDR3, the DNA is TGTGCCAGCAGTGAAGAAGACAGCACAGATACGCAGTATTTT. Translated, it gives CASSEEDSTDTQYF.

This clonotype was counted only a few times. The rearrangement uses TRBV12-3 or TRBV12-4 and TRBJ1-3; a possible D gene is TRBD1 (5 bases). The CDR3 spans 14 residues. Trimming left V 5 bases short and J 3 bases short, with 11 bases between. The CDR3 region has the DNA TGTGCCAGCAGTCCAGGGAAGTTTGGAAACACCATATATTTT. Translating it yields CASSPGKFGNTIYF.

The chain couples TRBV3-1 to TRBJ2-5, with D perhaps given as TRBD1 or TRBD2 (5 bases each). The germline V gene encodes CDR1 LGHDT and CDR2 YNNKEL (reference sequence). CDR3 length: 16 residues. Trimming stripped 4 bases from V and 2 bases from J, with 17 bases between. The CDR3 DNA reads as TGTGCCAGCAGCCCCCCGGAAGAGGGACCTCAAGAGACCCAGTACTTC. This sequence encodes CASSPPEEGPQETQYF.

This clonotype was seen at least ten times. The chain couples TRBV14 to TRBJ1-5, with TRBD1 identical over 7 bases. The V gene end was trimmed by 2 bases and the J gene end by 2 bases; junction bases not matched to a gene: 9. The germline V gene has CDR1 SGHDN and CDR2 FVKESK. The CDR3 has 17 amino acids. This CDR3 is CASSQPDRARGNQPQHF. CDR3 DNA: TGTGCCAGCAGCCAACCCGACAGGGCTCGAGGCAATCAGCCCCAGCATTTT.

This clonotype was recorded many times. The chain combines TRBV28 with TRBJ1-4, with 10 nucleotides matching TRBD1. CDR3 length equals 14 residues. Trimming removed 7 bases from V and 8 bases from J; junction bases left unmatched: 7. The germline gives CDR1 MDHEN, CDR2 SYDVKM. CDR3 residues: CASISGQGSEKLFF. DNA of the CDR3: TGTGCCAGCATCTCGGGACAGGGGAGCGAAAAACTGTTTTTT.

The CDR3 DNA sequence: TGTGCCAGCCACGGGTGGGTCTCTGGAAACACCATATATTTT. It encodes CASHGWVSGNTIYF. This chain links TRBV5-4 with TRBJ1-3, with D uncertain. CDR3 size: 14 residues. CDR1 is SGHNT and CDR2 is YYREEE in the germline V gene (reference sequence). V gave up 7 bases and J gave up 0 bases, with 11 bases separating them.

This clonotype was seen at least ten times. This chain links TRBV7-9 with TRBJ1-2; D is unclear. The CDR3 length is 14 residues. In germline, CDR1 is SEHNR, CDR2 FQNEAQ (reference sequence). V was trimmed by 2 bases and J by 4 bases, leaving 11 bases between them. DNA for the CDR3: TGTGCCAGCAGCTTATCGTGGAGGGTCTATGGCTACACCTTC. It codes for CASSLSWRVYGYTF.

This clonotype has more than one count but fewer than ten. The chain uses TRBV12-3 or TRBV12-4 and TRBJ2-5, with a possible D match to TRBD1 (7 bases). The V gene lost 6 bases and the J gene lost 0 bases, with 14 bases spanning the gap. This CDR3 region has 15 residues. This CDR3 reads CASRPARGDQETQYF. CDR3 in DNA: TGTGCCAGCAGGCCGGCCAGGGGGGACCAAGAGACCCAGTACTTC.

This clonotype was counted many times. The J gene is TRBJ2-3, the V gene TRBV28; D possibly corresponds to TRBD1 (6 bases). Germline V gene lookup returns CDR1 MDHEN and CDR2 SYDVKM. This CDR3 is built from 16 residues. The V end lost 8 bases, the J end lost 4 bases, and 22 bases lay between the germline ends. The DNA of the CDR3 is TGTGCCAGCTCTTACCGGGGTTCTGGGGGCCCAGATACGCAGTATTTT. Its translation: CASSYRGSGGPDTQYF.

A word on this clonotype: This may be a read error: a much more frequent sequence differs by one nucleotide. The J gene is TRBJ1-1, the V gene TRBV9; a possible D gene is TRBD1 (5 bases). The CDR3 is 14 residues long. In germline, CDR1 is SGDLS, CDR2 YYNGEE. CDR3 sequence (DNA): TGTGCCAGCAGCGGGGGGGGTACGAACACTAAAGCTTTCTTT. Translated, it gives CASSGGGTNTKAFF.

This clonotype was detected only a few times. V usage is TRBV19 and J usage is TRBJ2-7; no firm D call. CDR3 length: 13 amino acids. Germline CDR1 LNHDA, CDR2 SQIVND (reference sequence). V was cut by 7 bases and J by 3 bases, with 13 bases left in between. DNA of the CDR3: TGTGCCAGTAATCCAGGACCCGGCTACGAGCAGTACTTC. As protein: CASNPGPGYEQYF.

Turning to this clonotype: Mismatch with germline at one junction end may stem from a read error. In DNA, the CDR3 is TGTGCCAGCAACCAAGGTGGGACTAGCGGATTCTACGAGCAGTACTTC. It codes for CASNQGGTSGFYEQYF. V is TRBV3-1 and J is TRBJ2-7; 11 bases map to TRBD2. Germline-derived CDR1 and CDR2 are LGHDT and YNNKEL (reference sequence). There are 16 residues in the CDR3.

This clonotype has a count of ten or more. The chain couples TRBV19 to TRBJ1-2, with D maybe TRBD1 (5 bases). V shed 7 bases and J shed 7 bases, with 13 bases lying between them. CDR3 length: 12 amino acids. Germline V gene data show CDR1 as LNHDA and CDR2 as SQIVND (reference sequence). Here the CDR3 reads CASTVGVAGYTF. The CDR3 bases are TGTGCCAGTACCGTGGGGGTTGCTGGCTACACCTTC. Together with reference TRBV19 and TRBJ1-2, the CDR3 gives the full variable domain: DGGITQSPKYLFRKEGQNVTLSCEQNLNHDAMYWYRQDPGQGLRLIYYSQIVNDFQKGDIAEGYSVSREKKESFPLTVTSAQKNPTAFYLCASTVGVAGYTFGSGTRLTVV.